The present entry profiles one T cell receptor (beta chain) with its context. CFSE-low proliferating responders, CD3+CD4+ and CD3+CD8+, were sorted post-reaction. Only in-frame clones appear in the TCRdb table, and some are missing; sequencing was by immunoSEQ multiplex PCR. The repertoire has 10,000 or so clones, 30% of them found once; the top ten carry around 3.2%. Trimming pared 5 bases from V and 3 bases from J, leaving 15 bases between. The CDR3 is made up of 15 amino acids. The V gene's germline CDR1 is SGHAT and CDR2 FQNNGV. The sample is drawn from a study of graft-versus-host responses after intestinal transplantation. Overall study context: Anti-thymocyte globulin induction preceded two to four years of tacrolimus and steroid maintenance in all recipients.

The sequenced sample was alloreactive CD4+ T cells from a mixed lymphocyte reaction culture, obtained before intestinal transplant. Noted subset: CFSE-low proliferating T cells sorted from approximately six-day pre-transplant mixed lymphocyte reaction (GvH or HvG direction). The clonotype was recovered from a human patient who received an intestinal transplant. The chain couples TRBV11-2 to TRBJ2-3, with D perhaps assigned TRBD1 or TRBD2 (5 bases each). DNA of the CDR3: TGTGCCAGCAGCAACACCGGGACGAGAACAGATACGCAGTATTTT. Amino acid sequence: CASSNTGTRTDTQYF.